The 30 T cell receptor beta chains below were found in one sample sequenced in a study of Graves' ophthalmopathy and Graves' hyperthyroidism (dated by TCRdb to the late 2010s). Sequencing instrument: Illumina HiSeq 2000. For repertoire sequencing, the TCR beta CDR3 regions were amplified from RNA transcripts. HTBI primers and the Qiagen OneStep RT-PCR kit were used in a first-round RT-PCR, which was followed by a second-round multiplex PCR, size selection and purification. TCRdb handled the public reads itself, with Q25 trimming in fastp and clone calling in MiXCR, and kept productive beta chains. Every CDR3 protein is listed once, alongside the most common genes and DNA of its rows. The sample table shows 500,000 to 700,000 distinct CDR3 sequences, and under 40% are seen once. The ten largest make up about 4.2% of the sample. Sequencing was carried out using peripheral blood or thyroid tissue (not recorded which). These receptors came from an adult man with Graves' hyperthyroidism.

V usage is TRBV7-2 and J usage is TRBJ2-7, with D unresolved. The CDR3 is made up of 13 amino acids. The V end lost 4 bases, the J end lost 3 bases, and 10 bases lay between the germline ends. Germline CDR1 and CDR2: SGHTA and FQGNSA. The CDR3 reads CASSSETFYEQYF. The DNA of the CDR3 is TGTGCCAGCAGCTCGGAGACATTCTACGAGCAGTACTTC.

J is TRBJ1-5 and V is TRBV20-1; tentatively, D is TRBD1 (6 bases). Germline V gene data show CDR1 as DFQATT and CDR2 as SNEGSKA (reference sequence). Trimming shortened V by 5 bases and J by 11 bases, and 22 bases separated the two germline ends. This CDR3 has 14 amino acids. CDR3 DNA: TGCAGTGCTTATTTGGCGGGGGGGCAAGAGACCCAGCATTTT. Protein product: CSAYLAGGQETQHF.

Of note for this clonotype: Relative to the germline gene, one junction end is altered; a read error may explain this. The CDR3 nucleotides are TGTGCCAGCAGCCAACAGGGTATATCAGGGGGTTGTCATCTTTCTGGGGCCAATGTCCTGACTTTC. Translating gives CASSQQGISGGCHLSGANVLTF. This rearrangement joins TRBV7-2 to TRBJ2-6, with 7 nucleotides matching TRBD1. The length of the CDR3 is 22 residues. The germline V gene encodes CDR1 SGHTA and CDR2 FQGNSA.

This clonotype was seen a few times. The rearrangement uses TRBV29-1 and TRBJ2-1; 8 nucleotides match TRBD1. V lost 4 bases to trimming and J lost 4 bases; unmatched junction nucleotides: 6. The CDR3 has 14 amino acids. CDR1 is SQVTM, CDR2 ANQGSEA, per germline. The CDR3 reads CSVVQGARYNEQFF. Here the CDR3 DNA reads TGCAGCGTTGTTCAGGGGGCGCGATACAATGAGCAGTTCTTC.

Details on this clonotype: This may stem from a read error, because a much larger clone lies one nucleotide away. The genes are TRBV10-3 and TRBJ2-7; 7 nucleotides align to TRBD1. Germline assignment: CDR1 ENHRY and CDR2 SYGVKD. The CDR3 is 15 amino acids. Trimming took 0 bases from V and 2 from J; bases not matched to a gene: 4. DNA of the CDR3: TGTGCCATCAGTGAGTCGGCAAGGGGGCCCTACGAGCAGTACTTC. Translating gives CAISESARGPYEQYF.

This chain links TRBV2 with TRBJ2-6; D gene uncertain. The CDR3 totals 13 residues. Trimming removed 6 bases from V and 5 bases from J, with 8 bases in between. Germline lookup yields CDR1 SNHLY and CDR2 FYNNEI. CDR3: CASRVDRANVLTF. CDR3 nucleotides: TGTGCCAGCAGGGTAGACAGGGCCAACGTCCTGACTTTC.

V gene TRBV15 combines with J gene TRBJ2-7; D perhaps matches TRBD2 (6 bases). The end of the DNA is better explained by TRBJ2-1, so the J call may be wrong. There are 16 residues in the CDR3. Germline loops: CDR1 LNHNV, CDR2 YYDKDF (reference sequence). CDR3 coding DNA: TGTGCCACCAGCAGAGGGCGGGGCAGCTCCTACAATGAGCAGTTCTTC. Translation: CATSRGRGSSYNEQFF.

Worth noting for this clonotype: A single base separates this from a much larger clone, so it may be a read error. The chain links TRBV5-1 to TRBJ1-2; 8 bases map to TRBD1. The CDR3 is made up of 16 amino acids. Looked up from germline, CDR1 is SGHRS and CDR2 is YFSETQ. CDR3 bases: TGCGCCAGCAGTTTGGGTCTGGACAGGGACCGCTATGGCTACACCTTC. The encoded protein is CASSLGLDRDRYGYTF.

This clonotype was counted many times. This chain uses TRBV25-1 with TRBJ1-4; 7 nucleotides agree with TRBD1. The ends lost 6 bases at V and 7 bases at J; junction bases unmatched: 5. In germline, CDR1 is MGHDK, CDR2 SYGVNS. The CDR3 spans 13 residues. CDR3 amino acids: CASSGQDSEKLFF. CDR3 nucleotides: TGTGCCAGCAGCGGACAGGACAGTGAAAAACTGTTTTTT.

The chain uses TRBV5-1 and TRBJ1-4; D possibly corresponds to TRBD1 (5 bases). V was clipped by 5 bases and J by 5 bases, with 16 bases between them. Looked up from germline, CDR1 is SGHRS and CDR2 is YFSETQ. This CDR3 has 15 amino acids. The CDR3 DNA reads TGCGCCAGCAGTTTTGAGGGGCGAGTAAATGAAAAACTGTTTTTT. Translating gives CASSFEGRVNEKLFF.

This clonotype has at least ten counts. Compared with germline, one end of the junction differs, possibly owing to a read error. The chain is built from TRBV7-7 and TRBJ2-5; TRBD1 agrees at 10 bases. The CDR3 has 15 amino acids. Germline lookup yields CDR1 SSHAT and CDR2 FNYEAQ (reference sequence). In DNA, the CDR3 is TGTGCTAGCAGCTCGAGACAGGGGGCGCGGGAGACCCAGTACTTC. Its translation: CASSSRQGARETQYF.

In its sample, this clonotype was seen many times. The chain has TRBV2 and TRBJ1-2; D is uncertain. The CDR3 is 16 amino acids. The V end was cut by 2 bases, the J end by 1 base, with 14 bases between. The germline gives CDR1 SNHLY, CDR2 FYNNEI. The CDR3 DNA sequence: TGTGCCAGCAGTGAATCAGGCGGGCACAATAACTATGGCTACACCTTC. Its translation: CASSESGGHNNYGYTF.

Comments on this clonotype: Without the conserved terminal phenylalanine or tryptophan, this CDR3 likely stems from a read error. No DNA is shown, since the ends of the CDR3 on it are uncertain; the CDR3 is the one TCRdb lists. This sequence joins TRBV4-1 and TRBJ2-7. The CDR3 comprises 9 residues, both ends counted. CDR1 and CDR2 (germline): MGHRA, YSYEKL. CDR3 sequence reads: CASSQGKSY.

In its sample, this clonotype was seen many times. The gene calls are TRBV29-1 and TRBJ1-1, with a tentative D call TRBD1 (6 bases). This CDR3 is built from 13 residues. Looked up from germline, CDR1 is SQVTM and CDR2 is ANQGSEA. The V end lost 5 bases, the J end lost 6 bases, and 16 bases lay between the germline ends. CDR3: CSVYPQGKPEAFF. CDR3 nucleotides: TGCAGCGTTTACCCTCAGGGGAAACCTGAAGCTTTCTTT.

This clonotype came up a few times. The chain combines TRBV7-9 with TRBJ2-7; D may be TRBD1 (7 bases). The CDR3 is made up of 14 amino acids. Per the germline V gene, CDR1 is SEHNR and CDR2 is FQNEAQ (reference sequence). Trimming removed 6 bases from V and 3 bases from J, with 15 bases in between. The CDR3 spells CASSSSRGDYEQYF. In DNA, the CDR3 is TGTGCCAGCAGTTCTAGCAGGGGGGACTACGAGCAGTACTTC.

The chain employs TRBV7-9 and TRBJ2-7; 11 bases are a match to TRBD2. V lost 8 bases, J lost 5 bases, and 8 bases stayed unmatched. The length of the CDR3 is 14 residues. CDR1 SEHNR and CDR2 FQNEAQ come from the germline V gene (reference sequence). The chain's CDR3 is CASGPLAGAHEQYF. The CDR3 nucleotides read TGTGCCAGCGGTCCACTAGCGGGAGCACACGAGCAGTACTTC.

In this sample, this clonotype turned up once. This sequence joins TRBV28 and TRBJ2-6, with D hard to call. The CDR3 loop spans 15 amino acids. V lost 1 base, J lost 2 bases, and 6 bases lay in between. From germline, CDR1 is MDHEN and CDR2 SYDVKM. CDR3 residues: CASSLFGAGANVLTF. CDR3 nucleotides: TGTGCCAGCAGTTTATTCGGAGCTGGGGCCAACGTCCTGACTTTC.

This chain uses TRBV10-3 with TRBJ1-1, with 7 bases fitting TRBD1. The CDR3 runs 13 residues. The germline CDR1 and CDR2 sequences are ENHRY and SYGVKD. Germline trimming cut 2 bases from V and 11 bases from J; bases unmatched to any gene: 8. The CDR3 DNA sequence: TGTGCCATCAGTGAGGAAAGGGGGCTTGTGGCTTTCTTT. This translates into CAISEERGLVAFF.

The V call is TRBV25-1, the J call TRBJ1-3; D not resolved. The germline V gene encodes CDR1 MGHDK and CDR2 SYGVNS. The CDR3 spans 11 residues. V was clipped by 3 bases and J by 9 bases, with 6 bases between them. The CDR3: CASSDGGTIYF. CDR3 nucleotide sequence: TGTGCCAGCAGTGACGGAGGCACCATATATTTT. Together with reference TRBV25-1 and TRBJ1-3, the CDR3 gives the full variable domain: EADIYQTPRYLVIGTGKKITLECSQTMGHDKMYWYQQDPGMELHLIHYSYGVNSTEKGDLSSESTVSRIRTEHFPLTLESARPSHTSQYLCASSDGGTIYFGEGSWLTVV.

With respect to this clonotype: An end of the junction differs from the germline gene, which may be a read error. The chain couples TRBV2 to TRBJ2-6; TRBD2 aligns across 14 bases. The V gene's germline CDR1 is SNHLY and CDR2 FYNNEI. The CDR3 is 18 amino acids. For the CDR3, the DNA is TGTGCCAGCAGCGGACTAGCGGGAGGCCCCCCTGGGACCAACGTCCTGACTTTC. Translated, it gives CASSGLAGGPPGTNVLTF. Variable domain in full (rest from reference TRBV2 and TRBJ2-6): EPEVTQTPSHQVTQMGQEVILRCVPISNHLYFYWYRQILGQKVEFLVSFYNNEISEKSEIFDDQFSVERPDGSNFTLKIRSTKLEDSAMYFCASSGLAGGPPGTNVLTFGAGSRLTVL.

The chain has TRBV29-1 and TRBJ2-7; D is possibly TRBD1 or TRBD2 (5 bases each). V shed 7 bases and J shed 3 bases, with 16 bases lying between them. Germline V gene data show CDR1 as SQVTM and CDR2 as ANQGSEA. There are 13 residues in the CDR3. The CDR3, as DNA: TGCAGCGATCAGAGGGGACCGAACTACGAGCAGTACTTC. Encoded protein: CSDQRGPNYEQYF.

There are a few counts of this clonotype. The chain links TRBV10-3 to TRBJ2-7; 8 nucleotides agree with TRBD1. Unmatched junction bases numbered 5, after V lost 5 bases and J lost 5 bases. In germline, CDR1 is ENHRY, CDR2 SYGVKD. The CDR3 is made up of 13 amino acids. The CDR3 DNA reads TGTGCCATCAGTCAGGGGGCGAGCGACGAGCAGTACTTC. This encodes CAISQGASDEQYF.

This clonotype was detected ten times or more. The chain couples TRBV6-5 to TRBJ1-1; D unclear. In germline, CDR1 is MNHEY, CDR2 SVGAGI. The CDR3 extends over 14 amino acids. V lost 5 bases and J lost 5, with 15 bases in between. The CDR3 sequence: CASSRSGPETEAFF. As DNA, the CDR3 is TGTGCCAGCAGTCGATCAGGCCCGGAGACTGAAGCTTTCTTT.

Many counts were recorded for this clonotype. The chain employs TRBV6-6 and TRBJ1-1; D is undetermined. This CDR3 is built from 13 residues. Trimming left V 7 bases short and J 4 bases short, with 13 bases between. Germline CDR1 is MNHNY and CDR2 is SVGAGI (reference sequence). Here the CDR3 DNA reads TGTGCCAGCATTTTCGAGGGTGGCACTGAAGCTTTCTTT. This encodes CASIFEGGTEAFF.

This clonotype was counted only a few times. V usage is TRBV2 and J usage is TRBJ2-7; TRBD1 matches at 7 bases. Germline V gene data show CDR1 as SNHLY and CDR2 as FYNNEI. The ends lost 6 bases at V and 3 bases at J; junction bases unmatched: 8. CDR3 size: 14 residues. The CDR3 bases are TGTGCCAGCAGCCACCCGGGACAGATCTACGAGCAGTACTTC. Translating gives CASSHPGQIYEQYF.

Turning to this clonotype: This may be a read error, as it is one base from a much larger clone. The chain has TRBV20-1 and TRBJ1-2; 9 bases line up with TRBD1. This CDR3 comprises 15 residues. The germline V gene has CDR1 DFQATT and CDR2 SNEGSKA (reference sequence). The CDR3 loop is CSARDSQGAQWGCTF. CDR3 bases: TGCAGTGCTAGAGATTCACAGGGGGCGCAATGGGGCTGCACCTTC.

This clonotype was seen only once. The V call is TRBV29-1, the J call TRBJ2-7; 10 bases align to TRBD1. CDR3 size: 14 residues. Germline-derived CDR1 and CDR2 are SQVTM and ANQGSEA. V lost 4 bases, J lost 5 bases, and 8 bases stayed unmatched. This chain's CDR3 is CSVVGDRGIHEQYF. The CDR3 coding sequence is TGCAGCGTTGTTGGGGACAGGGGAATCCACGAGCAGTACTTC.

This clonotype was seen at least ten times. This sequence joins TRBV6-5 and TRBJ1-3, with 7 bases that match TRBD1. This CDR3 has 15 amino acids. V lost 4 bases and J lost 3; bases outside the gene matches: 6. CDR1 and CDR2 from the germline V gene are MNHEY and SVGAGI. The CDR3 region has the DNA TGTGCCAGCAGTTCGCGACAGGGCGATGGAAACACCATATATTTT. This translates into CASSSRQGDGNTIYF.

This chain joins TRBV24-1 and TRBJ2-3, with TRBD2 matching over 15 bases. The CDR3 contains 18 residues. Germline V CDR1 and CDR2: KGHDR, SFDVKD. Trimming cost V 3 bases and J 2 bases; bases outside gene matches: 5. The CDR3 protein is CATSDPGLAGGFTDTQYF. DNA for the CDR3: TGTGCCACCAGTGATCCGGGACTAGCGGGAGGATTCACAGATACGCAGTATTTT.

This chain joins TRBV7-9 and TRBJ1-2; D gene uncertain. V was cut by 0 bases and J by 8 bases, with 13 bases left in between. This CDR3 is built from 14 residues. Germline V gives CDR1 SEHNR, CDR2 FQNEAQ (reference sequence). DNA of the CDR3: TGTGCCAGCAGCTTAGCCCAGAGCTCTCGGGGCTACACCTTC. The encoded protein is CASSLAQSSRGYTF.